The entry that follows covers one T cell receptor (beta chain) sequence. This entry comes from a study of blood T cell repertoires in COVID-19. Profiled with immunoSEQ multiplex PCR; TCRdb holds only in-frame clones, not every one. The sample has about 71,000 clones, 80% to 90% seen once. This CDR3 region has 15 residues. Germline CDR1 is SGHNT and CDR2 is YENEEA. V was shortened by 1 base and J by 3 bases, with 10 bases between the two germline ends. The sample was peripheral blood. The TCR was taken from a man aged 50-59 years with acute or convalescent COVID-19. The rearrangement links TRBV11-3 to TRBJ2-1; D possibly corresponds to TRBD1 (6 bases). As DNA, the CDR3 is TGTGCCAGCAGCTTAGGAGGGGGAGACTACAATGAGCAGTTCTTC. Translated, it gives CASSLGGGDYNEQFF.